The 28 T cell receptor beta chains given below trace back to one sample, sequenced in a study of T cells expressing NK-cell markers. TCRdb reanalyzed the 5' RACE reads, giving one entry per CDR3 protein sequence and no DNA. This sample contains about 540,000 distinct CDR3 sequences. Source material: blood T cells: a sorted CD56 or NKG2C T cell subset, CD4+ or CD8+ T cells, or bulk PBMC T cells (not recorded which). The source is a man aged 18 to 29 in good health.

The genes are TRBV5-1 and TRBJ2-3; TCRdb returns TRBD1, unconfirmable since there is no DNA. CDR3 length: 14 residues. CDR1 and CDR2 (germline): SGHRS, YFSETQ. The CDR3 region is CASSRDGSTDTQYF.

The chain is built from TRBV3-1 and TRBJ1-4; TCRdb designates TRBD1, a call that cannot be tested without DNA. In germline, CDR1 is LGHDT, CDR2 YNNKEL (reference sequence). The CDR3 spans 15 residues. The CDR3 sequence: CASRETGITNEKLFF.

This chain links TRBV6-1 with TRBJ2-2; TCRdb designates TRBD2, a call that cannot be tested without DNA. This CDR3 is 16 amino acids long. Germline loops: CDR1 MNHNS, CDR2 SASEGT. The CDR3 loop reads CASTLDSGSNTGELFF.

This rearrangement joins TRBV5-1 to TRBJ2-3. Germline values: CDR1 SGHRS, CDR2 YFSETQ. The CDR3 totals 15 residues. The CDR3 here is CASSLALTGTDTQYF.

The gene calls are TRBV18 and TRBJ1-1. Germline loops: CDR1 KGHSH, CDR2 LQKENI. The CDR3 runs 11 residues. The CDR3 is CASSPLDEAFF.

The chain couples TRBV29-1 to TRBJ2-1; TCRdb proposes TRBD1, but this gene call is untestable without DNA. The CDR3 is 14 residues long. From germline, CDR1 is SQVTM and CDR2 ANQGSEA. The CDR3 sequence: CSVDKVGGYNEQFF.

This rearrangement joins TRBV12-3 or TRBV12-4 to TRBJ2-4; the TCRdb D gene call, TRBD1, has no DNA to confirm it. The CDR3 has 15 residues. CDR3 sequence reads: CASSPRGRVMNIQYF.

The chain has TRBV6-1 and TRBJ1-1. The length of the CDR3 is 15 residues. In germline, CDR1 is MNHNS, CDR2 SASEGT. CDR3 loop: CASSQTVSMNTEAFF.

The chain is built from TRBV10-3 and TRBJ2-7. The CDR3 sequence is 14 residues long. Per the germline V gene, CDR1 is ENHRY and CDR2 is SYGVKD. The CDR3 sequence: CAISDPASSYEQYF.

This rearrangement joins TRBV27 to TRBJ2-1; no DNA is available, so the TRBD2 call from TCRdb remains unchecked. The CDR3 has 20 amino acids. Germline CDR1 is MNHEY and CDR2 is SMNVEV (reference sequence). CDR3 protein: CASSLSRGLAGFIAYNEQFF.

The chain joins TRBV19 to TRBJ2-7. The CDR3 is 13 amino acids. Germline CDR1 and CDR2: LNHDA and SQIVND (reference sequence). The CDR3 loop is CASSIGGFYEQYF.

CDR3 residues: CASSLEARTNYGYTF. The rearrangement links TRBV5-5 to TRBJ1-2. There are 15 residues in the CDR3. Germline V gene lookup returns CDR1 SGHKS and CDR2 YYEKEE (reference sequence).

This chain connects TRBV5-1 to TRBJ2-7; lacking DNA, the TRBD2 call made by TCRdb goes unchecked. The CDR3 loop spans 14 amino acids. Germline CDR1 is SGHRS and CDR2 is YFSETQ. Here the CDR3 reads CASSGKGLTYEQYF.

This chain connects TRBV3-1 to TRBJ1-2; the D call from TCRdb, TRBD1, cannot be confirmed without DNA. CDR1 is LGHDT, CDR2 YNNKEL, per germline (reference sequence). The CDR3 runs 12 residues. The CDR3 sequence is CASSQAGYGYTF.

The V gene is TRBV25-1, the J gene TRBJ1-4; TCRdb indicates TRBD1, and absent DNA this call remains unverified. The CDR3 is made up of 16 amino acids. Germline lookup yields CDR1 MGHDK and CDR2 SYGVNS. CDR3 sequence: CASSPQPGQGSEKLFF.

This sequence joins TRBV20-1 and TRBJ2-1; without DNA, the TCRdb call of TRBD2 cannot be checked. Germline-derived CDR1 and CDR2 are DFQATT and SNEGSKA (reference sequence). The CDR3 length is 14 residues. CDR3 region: CSARRLAWGDEQFF.

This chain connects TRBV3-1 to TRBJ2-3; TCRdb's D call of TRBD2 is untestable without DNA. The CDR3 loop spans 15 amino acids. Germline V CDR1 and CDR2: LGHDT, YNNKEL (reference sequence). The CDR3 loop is CASSQDQGGGDTQYF.

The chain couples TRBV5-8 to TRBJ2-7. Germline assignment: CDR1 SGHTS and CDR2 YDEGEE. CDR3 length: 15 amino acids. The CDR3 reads CASSLATVRSYEQYF.

CDR3 region: CASSLGVGTGSTEAFF. The chain carries TRBV7-8 and TRBJ1-1; TCRdb's D call of TRBD1 is untestable without DNA. CDR3 length: 16 residues. Germline CDR1 reads SGHVS; CDR2 reads FQNEAQ.

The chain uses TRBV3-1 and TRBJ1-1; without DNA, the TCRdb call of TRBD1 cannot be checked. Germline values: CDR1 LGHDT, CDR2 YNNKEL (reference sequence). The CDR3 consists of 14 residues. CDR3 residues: CASRAGGPSTEAFF. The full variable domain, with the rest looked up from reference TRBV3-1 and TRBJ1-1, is DTAVSQTPKYLVTQMGNDKSIKCEQNLGHDTMYWYKQDSKKFLKIMFSYNNKELIINETVPNRFSPKSPDKAHLNLHINSLELGDSAVYFCASRAGGPSTEAFFGQGTRLTVV.

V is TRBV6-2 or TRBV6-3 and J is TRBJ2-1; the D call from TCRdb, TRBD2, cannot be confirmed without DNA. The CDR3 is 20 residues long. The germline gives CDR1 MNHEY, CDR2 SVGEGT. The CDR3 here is CASSSSGTSGRARSYNEQFF.

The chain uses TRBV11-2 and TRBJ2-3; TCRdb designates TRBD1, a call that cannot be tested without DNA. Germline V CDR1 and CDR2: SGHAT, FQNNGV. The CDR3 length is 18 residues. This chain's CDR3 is CASRRDPTGFLSTDTQYF.

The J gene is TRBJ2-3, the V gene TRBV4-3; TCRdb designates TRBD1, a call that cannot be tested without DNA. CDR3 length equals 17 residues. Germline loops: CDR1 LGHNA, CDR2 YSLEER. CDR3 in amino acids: CASSQDTGTFTPDTQYF.

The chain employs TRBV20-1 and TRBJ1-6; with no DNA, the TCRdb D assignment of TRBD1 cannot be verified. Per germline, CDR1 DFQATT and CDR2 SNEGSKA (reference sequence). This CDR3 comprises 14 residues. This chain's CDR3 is CSAPDRGYNSPLHF.

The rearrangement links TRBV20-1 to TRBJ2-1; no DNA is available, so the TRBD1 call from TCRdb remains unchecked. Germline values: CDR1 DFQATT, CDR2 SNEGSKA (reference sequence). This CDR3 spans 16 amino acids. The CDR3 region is CSARDYTGLGVNEQFF.

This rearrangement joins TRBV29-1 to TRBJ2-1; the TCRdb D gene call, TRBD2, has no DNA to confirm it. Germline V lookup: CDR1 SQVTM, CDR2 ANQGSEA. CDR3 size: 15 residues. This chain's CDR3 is CSAPWRGVIGDEQFF.

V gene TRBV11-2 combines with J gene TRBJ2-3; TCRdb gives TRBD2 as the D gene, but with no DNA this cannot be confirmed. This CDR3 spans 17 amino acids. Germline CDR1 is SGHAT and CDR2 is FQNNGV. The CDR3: CASSLRVKDGHPDTQYF.

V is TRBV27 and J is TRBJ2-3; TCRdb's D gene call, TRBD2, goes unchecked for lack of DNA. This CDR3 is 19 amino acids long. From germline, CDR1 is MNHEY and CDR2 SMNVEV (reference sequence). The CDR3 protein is CASSLFGLISLDGTDTQYF.